The clone carrying this TCR beta chain was observed once. The CDR3 extends over 12 amino acids. Germline assignment: CDR1 LGHNT and CDR2 FRNRAP. With 6 bases clipped from V and 7 bases from J, the junction kept 4 bases outside the gene matches. This entry is derived from a study of blood T cells in healthy people across ages. PCR was performed a second time for about 6 to 12 cycles using a sample-barcoded 5' primer and a J-beta primer mix. TCRdb re-called the 5' RACE reads through MiXCR, storing one row per CDR3 protein. This sample has about 1.5 million distinct CDR3 sequences, with about 45% found just once.

The sample was blood. The chain recombines TRBV12-5 with TRBJ1-1; 8 bases align to TRBD1. This sequence was found in a woman aged 18-29 years in good health. CDR3 loop: CASGLGQGEAFF. The CDR3 bases are TGTGCTAGTGGCCTTGGACAGGGTGAAGCTTTCTTT.